The text below deals with one T cell receptor beta chain. Germline V gene data show CDR1 as SGHVS and CDR2 as FQNEAQ. Trimming took 5 bases from V and 6 from J; bases not matched to a gene: 10. The CDR3 spans 16 residues. This sample was taken from a study of shared clonotypes between healthy human individuals. Data came from immunoSEQ multiplex PCR; TCRdb stores just in-frame clones and leaves some out. The repertoire holds 2.5 million or so clones, with approximately 94% as singletons. This chain joins TRBV7-8 and TRBJ2-1; TRBD1 aligns across 10 bases. Sequencing was carried out using naive CD4+ T cells sorted from blood. The subset: CD45RA+ positively selected. This TCR derives from a man aged 18 to 29 in good health. CDR3 nucleotide sequence: TGTGCCAGCAGCCAAACTGACAGGGGGCTCCTCAATGAGCAGTTCTTC. This gives the protein CASSQTDRGLLNEQFF.